The 31 T cell receptor beta chains below were found in one sample sequenced in a study of blood T cell repertoires in COVID-19. The method was immunoSEQ multiplex PCR; TCRdb's version includes in-frame clones alone and lacks a portion of them. The sample lists 350,000 to 400,000 clones; 88% were seen once. The material sequenced was PBMCs or T cells enriched from blood (not recorded which). The receptors stem from a young woman who had recovered from COVID-19.

The chain is built from TRBV6-1 and TRBJ1-3; tentative D call: TRBD1 (6 bases). The CDR3 is made up of 16 amino acids. The V gene lost 2 bases and the J gene lost 3 bases, with 14 bases spanning the gap. CDR1 and CDR2 from the germline V gene are MNHNS and SASEGT. Here the CDR3 reads CASSEYRDRVGNTIYF. DNA of the CDR3: TGTGCCAGCAGTGAATACAGGGACCGGGTTGGAAACACCATATATTTT.

The chain recombines TRBV4-2 with TRBJ1-1; D uncertain. The CDR3 has 14 amino acids. The V gene's germline CDR1 is LGHNA and CDR2 YNFKEQ. Trimming left V 0 bases short and J 4 bases short, with 9 bases between. The CDR3 DNA reads as TGTGCCAGCAGCCAAGAGGTGGGGAGCACTGAAGCTTTCTTT. Its translation is CASSQEVGSTEAFF.

This chain connects TRBV19 to TRBJ2-3; D may be TRBD2 (5 bases). The V and J ends lost 6 bases and 6 bases respectively, with 16 bases between them. The germline V gene has CDR1 LNHDA and CDR2 SQIVND (reference sequence). This CDR3 region has 14 residues. The CDR3 DNA sequence: TGTGCCAGTAGCCCGACCATAGCGACCGATACGCAGTATTTT. Encoded protein: CASSPTIATDTQYF.

This chain connects TRBV6-2 or TRBV6-3 to TRBJ2-2; TRBD1 might be the D (6 bases). The CDR3 is 15 amino acids. Germline-derived CDR1 and CDR2 are MNHEY and SVGEGT. V gave up 6 bases and J gave up 5 bases, with 16 bases separating them. CDR3 nucleotide sequence: TGTGCCAGCAGCCCACTCAGGGGTAGTACCGGGGAGCTGTTTTTT. As protein: CASSPLRGSTGELFF.

The chain recombines TRBV3-1 (or the pseudogene TRBV3-2) with TRBJ2-3; unclear D gene. The V and J ends lost 1 base and 8 bases respectively, with 16 bases between them. The CDR3 extends over 15 amino acids. In germline, CDR1 is LGHDT, CDR2 YNNKEL (reference sequence). CDR3 sequence: CASSQVAGYAVTQYF. The CDR3 coding sequence is TGTGCCAGCAGCCAAGTGGCCGGGTACGCGGTTACGCAGTATTTT.

The chain combines TRBV27 with TRBJ1-4, with TRBD1 as a possible D gene (5 bases). The V gene lost 4 bases and the J gene lost 4 bases, with 19 bases spanning the gap. Germline V gene sequence: CDR1 MNHEY, CDR2 SMNVEV (reference sequence). This CDR3 is 17 amino acids long. The CDR3 bases are TGTGCCAGCAGTTCCGGATGGGGGGTAGCGGATAATGAAAAACTGTTTTTT. Residues: CASSSGWGVADNEKLFF. Using reference TRBV27 and TRBJ1-4 for the parts outside the CDR3, the full variable domain is EAQVTQNPRYLITVTGKKLTVTCSQNMNHEYMSWYRQDPGLGLRQIYYSMNVEVTDKGDVPEGYKVSRKEKRNFPLILESPSPNQTSLYFCASSSGWGVADNEKLFFGSGTQLSVL.

The chain uses TRBV28 and TRBJ1-1; D is uncertain. This CDR3 region has 15 residues. V was cut by 2 bases and J by 11 bases, with 21 bases left in between. CDR1 is MDHEN, CDR2 SYDVKM, per germline. The CDR3 nucleotides are TGTGCCAGCAGTTTAGACCTCGGAGGTCCGAGTATGGCTTTCTTT. Its translation: CASSLDLGGPSMAFF.

The table lists this clone with a few counts. J is TRBJ2-7 and V is TRBV7-2; 7 bases agree with TRBD1. Per the germline V gene, CDR1 is SGHTA and CDR2 is FQGNSA. The CDR3 covers 13 residues. Trimming took 5 bases from V and 3 from J; bases not matched to a gene: 4. CDR3 in amino acids: CASSDRTGYEQYF. The CDR3 bases are TGTGCCAGCAGCGACCGGACAGGCTACGAGCAGTACTTC.

V is TRBV15 and J is TRBJ1-1, with a weak D call TRBD1 (5 bases). This CDR3 has 16 amino acids. Germline V CDR1 and CDR2: LNHNV, YYDKDF (reference sequence). Trimming stripped 3 bases from V and 0 bases from J, with 14 bases between. The chain's CDR3 is CATSSRTTGLNTEAFF. DNA for the CDR3: TGTGCCACCAGCAGCAGGACTACGGGGCTGAACACTGAAGCTTTCTTT.

The V gene is TRBV19, the J gene TRBJ2-2; D call uncertain. Trimming shortened V by 1 base and J by 0 bases, and 9 bases separated the two germline ends. The CDR3 runs 16 residues. From germline, CDR1 is LNHDA and CDR2 SQIVND (reference sequence). The CDR3 spells CASSIGANANTGELFF. CDR3 nucleotide sequence: TGTGCCAGTAGTATAGGAGCTAATGCGAACACCGGGGAGCTGTTTTTT.

The chain is built from TRBV2 and TRBJ2-5; tentatively, D is TRBD1 (5 bases). The CDR3 is made up of 13 amino acids. Germline CDR1 SNHLY, CDR2 FYNNEI. V lost 6 bases and J lost 5, with 13 bases in between. The CDR3, as DNA: TGTGCCAGCAGCCCCAGGGAAAGGGAGACCCAGTACTTC. This codes for CASSPRERETQYF. The whole variable domain, remainder taken from reference TRBV2 and TRBJ2-5, is EPEVTQTPSHQVTQMGQEVILRCVPISNHLYFYWYRQILGQKVEFLVSFYNNEISEKSEIFDDQFSVERPDGSNFTLKIRSTKLEDSAMYFCASSPRERETQYFGPGTRLLVL.

V gene TRBV19 combines with J gene TRBJ1-5, with no clear D. The V gene's germline CDR1 is LNHDA and CDR2 SQIVND (reference sequence). Trimming took 1 base from V and 0 from J, leaving 7 bases between them. The CDR3 runs to 15 residues. The CDR3 protein is CASSIGRFSNQPQHF. DNA for the CDR3: TGTGCCAGTAGTATAGGGCGGTTTAGCAATCAGCCCCAGCATTTT.

The gene calls are TRBV19 and TRBJ1-5, with D perhaps matching TRBD1 (5 bases). The V gene lost 7 bases and the J gene lost 5 bases, with 18 bases spanning the gap. The length of the CDR3 is 15 residues. CDR1 is LNHDA, CDR2 SQIVND, per germline (reference sequence). CDR3 DNA sequence: TGTGCCAGTAAAAGGGCAGGGACTAGGGATCAGCCCCAGCATTTT. Residues: CASKRAGTRDQPQHF.

In its sample, this clone was seen once. The chain carries TRBV10-3 and TRBJ1-1, with no clear D. There are 12 residues in the CDR3. Germline V gene data show CDR1 as ENHRY and CDR2 as SYGVKD. Between the trimmed V and J ends, which lost 6 bases and 2 bases, there was a span of 7 bases. CDR3 in DNA: TGTGCCATCAGCGTCTTTAACACTGAAGCTTTCTTT. Translation: CAISVFNTEAFF.

This sequence joins TRBV5-1 and TRBJ2-1, with 11 bases identical to TRBD2. Per germline, CDR1 SGHRS and CDR2 YFSETQ. The ends lost 1 base at V and 8 bases at J; junction bases unmatched: 8. The CDR3 contains 16 residues. The CDR3, as DNA: TGCGCCAGCAGCTTGTCGGTTAGCGGGGGGGCACATGAGCAGTTCTTC. The encoded protein is CASSLSVSGGAHEQFF.

V usage is TRBV28 and J usage is TRBJ1-2; possible D gene TRBD1, 5 bases. V lost 4 bases, J lost 8 bases, and 17 bases lay in between. Germline-derived CDR1 and CDR2 are MDHEN and SYDVKM. The CDR3 is 14 residues long. The CDR3 sequence: CASSSVGRVEGYTF. The CDR3 DNA follows: TGTGCCAGCAGTTCCGTGGGCAGGGTGGAGGGCTACACCTTC.

The V gene is TRBV5-6, the J gene TRBJ2-7, with unresolved D. The length of the CDR3 is 11 residues. V was pared by 5 bases and J by 1 base, with 4 bases between. Germline-derived CDR1 and CDR2 are SGHDT and YYEEEE. CDR3 DNA sequence: TGTGCCAGCAGTCGTTCCTACGAGCAGTACTTC. Its protein is CASSRSYEQYF.

Only one count was recorded for this clone. The chain combines TRBV7-8 with TRBJ1-1; no firm D call. Germline loops: CDR1 SGHVS, CDR2 FQNEAQ. Trimming removed 1 base at V and 0 bases at J, with 6 bases between. The length of the CDR3 is 14 residues. The CDR3 DNA follows: TGTGCCAGCAGCTTAGGGGCCATGAACACTGAAGCTTTCTTT. Translation: CASSLGAMNTEAFF.

The chain links TRBV7-9 to TRBJ2-3, with 8 bases lining up with TRBD2. CDR1 is SEHNR, CDR2 FQNEAQ, per germline (reference sequence). V shed 3 bases, J shed 4 bases, and the junction held 9 bases outside the gene matches. This CDR3 contains 16 residues. The CDR3 reads CASSFSRGGSADTQYF. CDR3 DNA sequence: TGTGCCAGCAGCTTTAGTCGGGGGGGCAGTGCAGATACGCAGTATTTT.

This sequence joins TRBV7-9 and TRBJ1-2; D unresolved. Between the trimmed V and J ends, which lost 5 bases and 4 bases, there was a span of 8 bases. Germline CDR1 and CDR2: SEHNR and FQNEAQ (reference sequence). The CDR3 sequence is 12 residues long. The CDR3 spells CASSPPGYGYTF. Here the CDR3 DNA reads TGTGCCAGCAGCCCCCCAGGCTATGGCTACACCTTC.

The V and J genes are TRBV18 and TRBJ2-7; 9 bases match TRBD1. Germline lookup yields CDR1 KGHSH and CDR2 LQKENI. There are 15 residues in the CDR3. Trimming cost V 4 bases and J 3 bases; bases outside gene matches: 7. As DNA, the CDR3 is TGTGCCAGCTCACTCGAGACAGGGGGGCACTACGAGCAGTACTTC. Translated: CASSLETGGHYEQYF.

The CDR3 sequence: CASSQVGPDTQYF. The CDR3 nucleotides are TGTGCCAGCAGCCAAGTGGGCCCAGATACGCAGTATTTT. V gene TRBV3-1 (or the pseudogene TRBV3-2) combines with J gene TRBJ2-3; D unresolved. The CDR3 runs 13 residues. Germline values: CDR1 LGHDT, CDR2 YNNKEL (reference sequence). With 1 base removed from V and 4 bases from J, the gap between germline ends came to 6 bases.

The chain employs TRBV7-9 and TRBJ1-3; 7 bases match TRBD1. CDR3 size: 17 residues. In germline, CDR1 is SEHNR, CDR2 FQNEAQ (reference sequence). V trimming: 4 bases; J trimming: 0 bases; junction bases outside the gene matches: 9. CDR3 sequence: CASSSRTGASSGNTIYF. The CDR3 region has the DNA TGTGCCAGCAGCTCAAGAACAGGGGCGAGCTCTGGAAACACCATATATTTT.

The rearrangement links TRBV9 to TRBJ1-3; no clear D. From germline, CDR1 is SGDLS and CDR2 YYNGEE. The ends were cut back, 0 bases at V and 0 bases at J, with 10 bases in the middle. This CDR3 region has 16 residues. The CDR3 DNA reads TGTGCCAGCAGCGTAGGGCCCGTATCCTCTGGAAACACCATATATTTT. It yields the protein CASSVGPVSSGNTIYF.

The gene calls are TRBV3-1 (or the pseudogene TRBV3-2) and TRBJ2-7, with D hard to call. Germline CDR1 LGHDT, CDR2 YNNKEL (reference sequence). Trimming stripped 1 base from V and 2 bases from J, with 12 bases between. CDR3 size: 15 residues. In DNA, the CDR3 is TGTGCCAGCAGCCAAGTAGACTCCCGCCCCTACGAGCAGTACTTC. It is translated as CASSQVDSRPYEQYF.

The chain recombines TRBV25-1 with TRBJ1-4; no firm D call. CDR1 is MGHDK, CDR2 SYGVNS, per germline. Trimming pared 4 bases from V and 8 bases from J, leaving 11 bases between. This CDR3 has 13 amino acids. The CDR3 DNA follows: TGTGCCAGCAGTGGTAGAAGAAACGAAAAACTGTTTTTT. Amino acid sequence: CASSGRRNEKLFF.

The rearrangement uses TRBV6-2 or TRBV6-3 and TRBJ1-5; 8 bases match TRBD1. The junction had 10 bases not matched to a gene; V was cut back by 2 bases and J by 7 bases. Germline loops: CDR1 MNHEY, CDR2 SVGEGT. CDR3 size: 16 residues. The CDR3 DNA sequence: TGTGCCAGCAGTTACCACCTTGGCCAGGGGGCACAGCCCCAGCATTTT. Its protein is CASSYHLGQGAQPQHF.

V usage is TRBV29-1 and J usage is TRBJ1-1; 10 nucleotides line up with TRBD1. This CDR3 has 17 residues. The V segment lost 6 bases and the J segment 0 bases; nucleotides outside the gene matches: 13. Looked up from germline, CDR1 is SQVTM and CDR2 is ANQGSEA. The chain's CDR3 is CSVARRRDRGMNTEAFF. For the CDR3, the DNA is TGCAGCGTCGCCCGCCGCCGGGACAGGGGCATGAACACTGAAGCTTTCTTT.

V is TRBV19 and J is TRBJ1-1; D is ambiguous. The V end was cut by 1 base, the J end by 9 bases, with 9 bases between. Per germline, CDR1 LNHDA and CDR2 SQIVND (reference sequence). CDR3 length equals 12 residues. CDR3 nucleotides: TGTGCCAGTAGTATAGGAGAGGGTAAAGCTTTCTTT. Translated, it gives CASSIGEGKAFF.

The CDR3 loop reads CASSPFGGASGNTIYF. The DNA for the CDR3 is TGTGCCAGCTCCCCCTTTGGGGGGGCGTCAGGAAACACCATATATTTT. This chain links TRBV18 with TRBJ1-3, with a tentative D call TRBD1 (6 bases). With 6 bases removed from V and 4 bases from J, the gap between germline ends came to 19 bases. Germline-derived CDR1 and CDR2 are KGHSH and LQKENI. The CDR3 length is 16 residues.

DNA for the CDR3: TGTGCCAGTAGTACCCGCTCTGGAAACACCATATATTTT. Amino acids: CASSTRSGNTIYF. The gene calls are TRBV19 and TRBJ1-3, with no clear D. There are 13 residues in the CDR3. Trimming took off 4 bases at V and 0 bases at J, with 4 bases between the two ends. Germline CDR1 LNHDA, CDR2 SQIVND (reference sequence).